The clone carrying this T cell receptor (beta chain) has only one observation. The sample belongs to a study of control samples from healthy donors and cancer patients. Sequenced by immunoSEQ multiplex PCR; TCRdb stores in-frame clones only, minus some. The sample records approximately 140,000 clones, 89% being singletons. This CDR3 spans 12 amino acids. Germline V gene lookup returns CDR1 MNHEY and CDR2 SMNVEV (reference sequence). V was clipped by 2 bases and J by 6 bases, with 7 bases between them. The source material was PBMCs. This receptor was taken from a man aged 50-60 years with head and neck cancer. The rearrangement uses TRBV27 and TRBJ1-1; TRBD1 is a possible D gene (5 bases). Here the CDR3 reads CASSLRGAEAFF. The CDR3 nucleotides read TGTGCCAGCAGTTTAAGGGGTGCTGAAGCTTTCTTT.